This TCR beta chain was identified during a study of blood T cell repertoires in COVID-19. Overall study context: T cells, B-cell-depleted T cells, or PBMCs provided the cDNA or gDNA that served as material.

The CDR3 runs to 15 residues. V shed 8 bases and J 8 bases; nucleotides not matched to a gene: 10. The V gene's germline CDR1 is MGHRA and CDR2 YSYEKL. TCRdb keeps only in-frame clones here, not all; method: immunoSEQ multiplex PCR. The sample has about 33,000 clones, around nine tenths seen once. Specimen: peripheral blood. The source of this sequence is a human donor in a cohort sampled during active COVID-19. V is TRBV4-1 and J is TRBJ2-1, with 12 bases aligning to TRBD2. The CDR3: CASLDSTSGSHEQFF. The CDR3 DNA reads as TGCGCCAGCCTCGACTCGACTAGCGGGAGCCATGAGCAGTTCTTC.